These 32 T cell receptor beta chains share one sample of origin, sequenced in a study of CD8+ T cells in alopecia areata. Treatment here: oral pan-JAK inhibitor, 5-10 mg twice daily. The sequencing template was cDNA reverse transcribed from extracted RNA. Measured with immunoSEQ multiplex PCR; TCRdb has only the in-frame clones, and not every one. The table lists approximately 180,000 clones, under 80% of them singletons, with about 1.3% in the top ten. This material consisted of CD4+ T cells sorted from blood, taken between weeks 49 and 50, from a patient treated with tofacitinib. These TCRs come from a human donor with alopecia areata.

Concerning this clone itself: Additional DNA sequences in this sample encode the identical CDR3. The chain combines TRBV20-1 with TRBJ1-2; no definite D call. Trimming left V 3 bases short and J 4 bases short, with 6 bases between. The CDR3 spans 11 residues. CDR1 DFQATT and CDR2 SNEGSKA come from the germline V gene (reference sequence). The CDR3 loop is CSASGSYGYTF. CDR3 bases: TGCAGTGCTAGTGGCAGCTATGGCTACACCTTC.

The V gene is TRBV30, the J gene TRBJ1-5; D is undetermined. Germline V gene data show CDR1 as GTSNPN and CDR2 as SVGIG (reference sequence). V lost 3 bases and J 3 bases, leaving 12 bases between the germline ends. The CDR3 length is 14 residues. CDR3 nucleotides: TGTGCCTGGAGCCTAGGAGGGTTCAATCAGCCCCAGCATTTT. Its protein is CAWSLGGFNQPQHF.

CDR3 coding DNA: TGTGCCAGCAGTTACAACGAGGGCGAGCAGTACTTC. Translating it yields CASSYNEGEQYF. The chain is built from TRBV6-5 and TRBJ2-7; D may be TRBD2 (5 bases). Trimming pared 2 bases from V and 6 bases from J, leaving 8 bases between. The V gene's germline CDR1 is MNHEY and CDR2 SVGAGI. The CDR3 runs 12 residues.

The genes are TRBV7-9 and TRBJ2-7, with 9 bases identical to TRBD1. The V gene end was trimmed by 5 bases and the J gene end by 5 bases; junction bases not matched to a gene: 10. Germline CDR1 and CDR2: SEHNR and FQNEAQ (reference sequence). This CDR3 spans 15 amino acids. CDR3 DNA sequence: TGTGCCAGCAGCCTCGGGACAGGGTTTGTCGACGAGCAGTACTTC. It is translated as CASSLGTGFVDEQYF.

The CDR3 reads CASSYDRLGGYTF. CDR3 nucleotide sequence: TGTGCCAGCAGTTACGATCGCCTAGGGGGCTACACCTTC. The chain recombines TRBV6-5 with TRBJ1-2; D unresolved. Germline values: CDR1 MNHEY, CDR2 SVGAGI. Deletions cut 2 bases from V and 8 bases from J, with 12 bases between. This CDR3 has 13 residues.

This chain links TRBV4-3 with TRBJ2-7, with D unresolved. CDR1 is LGHNA, CDR2 YSLEER, per germline. The ends were cut back, 0 bases at V and 7 bases at J, with 10 bases in the middle. The CDR3 is 13 amino acids. CDR3 sequence reads: CASSQDIRREQYF. DNA of the CDR3: TGCGCCAGCAGCCAAGATATCCGACGGGAGCAGTACTTC.

The J gene is TRBJ2-3, the V gene TRBV11-2; D is ambiguous. Trimming stripped 5 bases from V and 5 bases from J, with 8 bases between. CDR1 SGHAT and CDR2 FQNNGV come from the germline V gene. CDR3 length: 12 residues. The CDR3 DNA sequence: TGTGCCAGCAGCCCCTCCAGAGATACGCAGTATTTT. This gives the protein CASSPSRDTQYF.

The chain couples TRBV30 to TRBJ1-1; D possibly corresponds to TRBD1 (5 bases). Germline CDR1 is GTSNPN and CDR2 is SVGIG (reference sequence). This CDR3 has 14 residues. The V end lost 2 bases, the J end lost 5 bases, and 15 bases lay between the germline ends. CDR3 coding DNA: TGTGCCTGGAGTACTGACCCAGGGTTGACTGAAGCTTTCTTT. This codes for CAWSTDPGLTEAFF.

The CDR3 sequence: CASSQGSAVQETQYF. The CDR3 region has the DNA TGCGCCAGCAGCCAAGGGTCGGCCGTCCAAGAGACCCAGTACTTC. The chain carries TRBV4-3 and TRBJ2-5; D unresolved. The CDR3 loop spans 15 amino acids. V lost 1 base and J lost 1, with 10 bases in between. Per the germline V gene, CDR1 is LGHNA and CDR2 is YSLEER.

CDR3 nucleotides: TGCAGCGTTGATGGACAGGGGGCTCGCACTGAAGCTTTCTTT. It yields the protein CSVDGQGARTEAFF. V is TRBV29-1 and J is TRBJ1-1; 11 bases match TRBD1. The trim removed 3 bases at V and 4 bases at J, leaving 4 bases unmatched. The CDR3 length is 14 residues. Germline V gene data show CDR1 as SQVTM and CDR2 as ANQGSEA.

The chain joins TRBV30 to TRBJ1-5, with 7 bases identical to TRBD1. This CDR3 is 16 amino acids long. The V gene's germline CDR1 is GTSNPN and CDR2 SVGIG (reference sequence). With 1 base clipped from V and 2 bases from J, the junction kept 8 bases outside the gene matches. The CDR3 sequence is CAWSDKGGRRNQPQHF. The DNA of the CDR3 is TGTGCCTGGAGTGATAAAGGGGGCCGACGCAATCAGCCCCAGCATTTT.

The chain combines TRBV6-5 with TRBJ1-6; tentatively, D is TRBD1 (6 bases). In germline, CDR1 is MNHEY, CDR2 SVGAGI. V was clipped by 6 bases and J by 5 bases, with 14 bases between them. This CDR3 comprises 15 residues. CDR3 protein: CASSRRGQHNSPLHF. Here the CDR3 DNA reads TGTGCCAGCAGCCGCCGCGGACAGCATAATTCACCCCTCCACTTT.

The chain has TRBV7-2 and TRBJ2-5; no firm D call. Trimming removed 1 base at V and 1 base at J, with 7 bases between. Germline V CDR1 and CDR2: SGHTA, FQGNSA. CDR3 length equals 14 residues. The CDR3 DNA follows: TGTGCCAGCAGCTTAGGACGGACCCAAGAGACCCAGTACTTC. Its translation is CASSLGRTQETQYF.

The rearrangement uses TRBV5-1 and TRBJ2-5; 8 positions agree with TRBD2. The CDR3 is 14 residues long. The V gene's germline CDR1 is SGHRS and CDR2 YFSETQ. V dropped 4 bases and J dropped 3; count of bases not matched to a gene: 5. The CDR3 reads CASSPGTRKETQYF. The DNA for the CDR3 is TGCGCCAGCAGCCCCGGGACTAGAAAAGAGACCCAGTACTTC.

The V gene is TRBV7-9, the J gene TRBJ1-2; D unresolved. V lost 2 bases and J lost 7, with 8 bases in between. The CDR3 covers 12 residues. The germline gives CDR1 SEHNR, CDR2 FQNEAQ (reference sequence). The CDR3 is CASSLLNGGYTF. CDR3 bases: TGTGCCAGCAGCTTATTAAACGGTGGCTACACCTTC.

CDR3 nucleotides: TGTGCCTGGAGTTTTGGCGGGGTCGGCACCGGGGAGCTGTTTTTT. Its protein is CAWSFGGVGTGELFF. The rearrangement links TRBV30 to TRBJ2-2; a weak D match, TRBD2 (6 bases). The germline V and J ends were trimmed by 2 bases and 4 bases, with 14 bases remaining between them. Germline V CDR1 and CDR2: GTSNPN, SVGIG (reference sequence). The CDR3 is 15 amino acids. Full variable domain (missing parts from reference TRBV30 and TRBJ2-2): SQTIHQWPATLVQPVGSPLSLECTVEGTSNPNLYWYRQAAGRGLQLLFYSVGIGQISSEVPQNLSASRPQDRQFILSSKKLLLSDSGFYLCAWSFGGVGTGELFFGEGSRLTVL.

This clone was picked up one time. This chain joins TRBV9 and TRBJ2-7; 7 bases agree with TRBD2. The ends lost 3 bases at V and 5 bases at J; junction bases unmatched: 8. Germline CDR1 is SGDLS and CDR2 is YYNGEE. The CDR3 has 14 amino acids. The CDR3 region is CASSAELAVHEQYF. As DNA, the CDR3 is TGTGCCAGCAGCGCGGAGCTAGCGGTTCACGAGCAGTACTTC.

CDR3: CASSLGGAGNQPQHF. The CDR3, as DNA: TGTGCCAGCAGCTTGGGTGGGGCAGGGAATCAGCCCCAGCATTTT. V usage is TRBV5-6 and J usage is TRBJ1-5, with D perhaps TRBD1 (5 bases). This CDR3 has 15 amino acids. V was shortened by 0 bases and J by 4 bases, with 11 bases between the two germline ends. Germline CDR1 is SGHDT and CDR2 is YYEEEE.

The genes are TRBV5-1 and TRBJ1-2; D unclear. The CDR3 is 14 residues long. The V end lost 0 bases, the J end lost 5 bases, and 11 bases lay between the germline ends. CDR1 is SGHRS and CDR2 is YFSETQ in the germline V gene. The CDR3 DNA is TGCGCCAGCAGCTTGGAGGGATCAGCATATGGCTACACCTTC. Translation: CASSLEGSAYGYTF. Complete variable domain (other parts from reference TRBV5-1 and TRBJ1-2): KAGVTQTPRYLIKTRGQQVTLSCSPISGHRSVSWYQQTPGQGLQFLFEYFSETQRNKGNFPGRFSGRQFSNSRSEMNVSTLELGDSALYLCASSLEGSAYGYTFGSGTRLTVV.

The chain joins TRBV30 to TRBJ1-3; 7 bases are a match to TRBD1. Germline loops: CDR1 GTSNPN, CDR2 SVGIG (reference sequence). The V segment lost 3 bases and the J segment 1 base; nucleotides outside the gene matches: 6. The CDR3 is made up of 15 amino acids. The CDR3 loop reads CAWRDTGVSGNTIYF. Here the CDR3 DNA reads TGTGCCTGGAGAGATACAGGGGTATCTGGAAACACCATATATTTT.

The chain combines TRBV14 with TRBJ1-2, with 7 bases fitting TRBD1. Germline V gene lookup returns CDR1 SGHDN and CDR2 FVKESK. The CDR3 is made up of 12 amino acids. Trimming cost V 3 bases and J 6 bases; bases outside gene matches: 1. The CDR3 nucleotides are TGTGCCAGCAGCCAGGGACAGCATGGCTACACCTTC. It codes for CASSQGQHGYTF.

This chain uses TRBV2 with TRBJ2-1; D is uncertain. CDR1 SNHLY and CDR2 FYNNEI come from the germline V gene. The CDR3 is made up of 11 amino acids. Trimming shortened V by 3 bases and J by 6 bases, and 3 bases separated the two germline ends. CDR3 in amino acids: CASSEGNEQFF. CDR3 nucleotides: TGTGCCAGCAGTGAGGGCAATGAGCAGTTCTTC.

The V gene is TRBV15, the J gene TRBJ2-7, with TRBD1 matching over 9 bases. Trimming took 5 bases from V and 4 from J; bases not matched to a gene: 9. Germline CDR1 reads LNHNV; CDR2 reads YYDKDF (reference sequence). The CDR3 spans 15 residues. This CDR3 reads CATSDPGQGPYEQYF. The CDR3 DNA sequence: TGTGCCACCAGCGACCCGGGACAGGGCCCGTACGAGCAGTACTTC.

This clone was found a few times. The chain joins TRBV10-3 to TRBJ1-5, with D hard to call. Germline lookup yields CDR1 ENHRY and CDR2 SYGVKD. Deletions cut 10 bases from V and 4 bases from J, with 8 bases between. This CDR3 is built from 11 residues. The CDR3 DNA is TGTGCCAGCGGCGGAAATCAGCCCCAGCATTTT. It specifies CASGGNQPQHF.

This clone was recorded a few times. The chain couples TRBV29-1 to TRBJ1-2; D uncertain. The ends were cut back, 5 bases at V and 5 bases at J, with 21 bases in the middle. This CDR3 contains 15 residues. CDR1 is SQVTM and CDR2 is ANQGSEA in the germline V gene. The CDR3 loop reads CSVIRVIKDGYGYTF. In nucleotides, the CDR3 is TGCAGCGTTATCCGGGTTATCAAGGATGGGTATGGCTACACCTTC.

The J gene is TRBJ1-6, the V gene TRBV29-1; tentatively, D is TRBD1 (5 bases). CDR3 length: 14 residues. From germline, CDR1 is SQVTM and CDR2 ANQGSEA. V lost 6 bases, J lost 0 bases, and 9 bases lay in between. CDR3 in DNA: TGCAGCGTACAGGAAAGCTCCTATAATTCACCCCTCCACTTT. Its protein is CSVQESSYNSPLHF.

J is TRBJ2-3 and V is TRBV7-3, with 13 bases matching TRBD2. The CDR3 has 17 amino acids. Germline trimming cut 2 bases from V and 6 bases from J; bases unmatched to any gene: 8. Germline V gene lookup returns CDR1 SGHTA and CDR2 FQGTGA. The DNA for the CDR3 is TGTGCCAGCAGCTTACGTCCGACTAGCGGGGGGCAGGATACGCAGTATTTT. Translation: CASSLRPTSGGQDTQYF.

This clone occurred a few times. This chain connects TRBV7-2 to TRBJ2-3; 9 positions agree with TRBD2. In germline, CDR1 is SGHTA, CDR2 FQGNSA. The CDR3 runs 16 residues. After removal of 5 bases from V and 2 bases from J, the junction contained 8 bases not matched to a gene. This CDR3 reads CASSKRSGGHTDTQYF. The CDR3 DNA follows: TGTGCCAGCAGCAAGAGGAGCGGGGGGCACACAGATACGCAGTATTTT.

In this sample, this clone turned up a few times. The V gene is TRBV28, the J gene TRBJ2-2, with TRBD2 identical over 7 bases. The CDR3 consists of 15 residues. V lost 7 bases, J lost 5 bases, and 10 bases stayed unmatched. CDR1 is MDHEN, CDR2 SYDVKM, per germline. The CDR3 DNA sequence: TGTGCCAGCATCACCCGGCACGGGAGGACCGGGGAGCTGTTTTTT. Translation gives CASITRHGRTGELFF.

This clone was recorded only once. The chain uses TRBV18 and TRBJ2-7; 8 bases are a match to TRBD1. The germline CDR1 and CDR2 sequences are KGHSH and LQKENI. Losses at the gene ends were 5 bases for V and 7 bases for J; bases not matched to a gene: 10. This CDR3 has 14 residues. The CDR3 bases are TGTGCCAGCTCATCGCAGCAGGGGGCGGATGAGCAGTACTTC. The encoded protein is CASSSQQGADEQYF. The variable domain in full, with the rest retrieved from reference TRBV18 and TRBJ2-7, is NAGVMQNPRHLVRRRGQEARLRCSPMKGHSHVYWYRQLPEEGLKFMVYLQKENIIDESGMPKERFSAEFPKEGPSILRIQQVVRGDSAAYFCASSSQQGADEQYFGPGTRLTVT.

A remark on this clone: Other DNA sequences within the sample encode an identical CDR3. The chain employs TRBV30 and TRBJ1-2, with 8 bases matching TRBD1. V was pared by 2 bases and J by 7 bases, with 0 bases of the junction left unmatched. This CDR3 is 11 amino acids long. CDR1 is GTSNPN, CDR2 SVGIG, per germline (reference sequence). The CDR3: CAWSTGGGYTF. In DNA form, the CDR3 reads TGTGCCTGGAGTACAGGGGGTGGCTACACCTTC.

This chain joins TRBV29-1 and TRBJ2-7, with D uncertain. Germline V CDR1 and CDR2: SQVTM, ANQGSEA. The CDR3 extends over 10 amino acids. Deletions cut 5 bases from V and 6 bases from J, with 8 bases between. For the CDR3, the DNA is TGCAGCGTTCGAGAGAGCGAGCAGTACTTC. Residues: CSVRESEQYF.